This T cell receptor (beta chain) was found in a study of post-analysis software for immune sequencing data. Unique-molecular-identifier-tagged TCR beta cDNA libraries were used. MiXCR was run by TCRdb on the PCR reads, yielding one entry per CDR3 protein. The sample holds approximately 770,000 distinct CDR3 sequences, 35% to 55% seen once. Germline lookup yields CDR1 KGHDR and CDR2 SFDVKD. V lost 12 bases and J lost 0, with 15 bases in between. This CDR3 has 14 amino acids. General study points: Included in a set of a few TRBV segments more frequent in patients than controls were TRBV5-6, TRBV5-1 and TRBV20-1.

Details on this clonotype: Its target is not known.

The chain employs TRBV24-1 and TRBJ2-3, with a possible D match to TRBD1 (7 bases). The receptor was derived from a girl between 10 and 17 years old with multiple sclerosis. What was sequenced was blood. CDR3 DNA: TGTGCCGTCCAGGGGGGCTCTAGCACAGATACGCAGTATTTT. Protein sequence: CAVQGGSSTDTQYF.